The present T cell receptor (beta chain) was sequenced within a study of blood T cell repertoires in COVID-19. TCRdb keeps only in-frame clones here, not all; method: immunoSEQ multiplex PCR. Among roughly 190,000 clones listed, roughly 80% were seen once. This clone showed up just once. The CDR3 extends over 20 amino acids. Losses at the gene ends were 2 bases for V and 0 bases for J; bases not matched to a gene: 14. Germline loops: CDR1 LGHNA, CDR2 YSLEER. This TCR was recovered from a man aged 25-45 years with active or convalescent COVID-19. Sequenced sample: peripheral blood. The genes are TRBV4-3 and TRBJ2-3, with 10 bases matching TRBD2. The CDR3 nucleotides are TGCGCCAGCAGCCAATGGGAGAGCGGGAGGGTAGCAAGAAGCACAGATACGCAGTATTTT. The encoded protein is CASSQWESGRVARSTDTQYF.